Following are 27 T cell receptor beta chains from one sample sequenced in a study of follicular helper T cells after annual influenza vaccination (TCRdb year 2017). Explained via the paper, the time point label denotes: 2015-2016 season, 7 days after influenza vaccination. Libraries were built with the immunoSEQ multiplex PCR assay. Held by TCRdb, this immuneACCESS table contains in-frame sequences only and omits some clones. Under half of the omission traces to an unresolved V gene where checked; the cause of the rest is unknown. The sample table holds some 9,600 clones, of which roughly 80% were seen once. The ten most abundant clones make up just over 0.45% of the sample. Sample: CXCR5+ CD38- circulating T follicular helper cells from blood, taken 7 days after influenza vaccination. What the cell subset or site label conveys for this sample: circulating Tfh, non-naive CD4+CXCR5+PD-1+ (ICOS+CD38+ or ICOS-CD38-). These receptors all come from an adult who received the influenza vaccine.

The chain uses TRBV19 and TRBJ1-2; D is uncertain. V lost 4 bases to trimming and J lost 0 bases, with 9 bases between them. The CDR3 extends over 14 amino acids. The germline gives CDR1 LNHDA, CDR2 SQIVND (reference sequence). CDR3 loop: CASSNQIANYGYTF. The CDR3 DNA sequence: TGTGCCAGTAGTAACCAAATAGCTAACTATGGCTACACCTTC.

CDR3 residues: CASSLLGADTDTQYF. The CDR3 bases are TGTGCCAGCAGCTTGCTGGGCGCGGACACAGATACGCAGTATTTT. The rearrangement joins TRBV5-6 to TRBJ2-3; D remains unclear. This CDR3 is 15 amino acids long. Germline loops: CDR1 SGHDT, CDR2 YYEEEE. V was pared by 1 base and J by 2 bases, with 11 bases between.

The genes are TRBV28 and TRBJ2-2; no definite D call. The germline V gene encodes CDR1 MDHEN and CDR2 SYDVKM. Trimming cost V 2 bases and J 1 base, with 8 bases left between them. The CDR3 contains 15 residues. CDR3 loop: CASSLIAVNTGELFF. The CDR3, as DNA: TGTGCCAGCAGTTTAATAGCAGTGAACACCGGGGAGCTGTTTTTT.

This chain joins TRBV6-9 and TRBJ2-7, with 11 bases lining up with TRBD1. Germline V gene sequence: CDR1 MNHGY, CDR2 SVAAGI. The trim removed 7 bases at V and 3 bases at J, leaving 2 bases unmatched. The CDR3 consists of 13 residues. This chain's CDR3 is CASKGTGGYEQYF. DNA of the CDR3: TGTGCCAGCAAAGGGACAGGGGGCTACGAGCAGTACTTC.

The J gene is TRBJ2-5, the V gene TRBV11-2; D remains unclear. Trimming removed 0 bases at V and 4 bases at J, with 6 bases between. Germline CDR1 SGHAT, CDR2 FQNNGV. This CDR3 has 13 amino acids. The CDR3 bases are TGTGCCAGCAGCTTAGACGGGCGAGAGACCCAGTACTTC. This translates into CASSLDGRETQYF.

V and J are TRBV6-5 and TRBJ1-1, with D tentatively TRBD1 (5 bases). V shed 6 bases and J shed 7 bases, with 15 bases lying between them. The CDR3 is 13 residues long. The V gene's germline CDR1 is MNHEY and CDR2 SVGAGI. CDR3 in DNA: TGTGCCAGCAGGACAGACCCCTACGTTGAAGCTTTCTTT. It codes for CASRTDPYVEAFF.

The chain combines TRBV14 with TRBJ1-1, with a possible D match to TRBD1 (5 bases). This CDR3 spans 13 amino acids. Trimming stripped 4 bases from V and 10 bases from J, with 16 bases between. The germline V gene encodes CDR1 SGHDN and CDR2 FVKESK. The CDR3 coding sequence is TGTGCCAGCAGCCCTCAGACAGCGCGGGGAGCTTTCTTT. This codes for CASSPQTARGAFF.

V is TRBV5-4 and J is TRBJ2-2; TRBD1 matches 10 bases. Germline CDR1 is SGHNT and CDR2 is YYREEE (reference sequence). Losses at the gene ends were 3 bases for V and 6 bases for J; bases not matched to a gene: 11. The CDR3 covers 17 residues. This CDR3 is CASSSNPGQGKAGELFF. CDR3 coding DNA: TGTGCCAGCAGCTCCAATCCGGGACAGGGGAAGGCCGGGGAGCTGTTTTTT.

This chain connects TRBV30 to TRBJ2-7, with a possible D match to TRBD2 (5 bases). CDR3 length: 11 residues. Trimming stripped 5 bases from V and 2 bases from J, with 7 bases between. Per germline, CDR1 GTSNPN and CDR2 SVGIG (reference sequence). The CDR3 reads CAWGGTYEQYF. CDR3 DNA sequence: TGTGCCTGGGGAGGAACCTACGAGCAGTACTTC.

The V gene is TRBV5-1, the J gene TRBJ2-2; a possible D gene is TRBD2 (5 bases). V was pared by 4 bases and J by 1 base, with 8 bases between. Germline CDR1 SGHRS, CDR2 YFSETQ. This CDR3 comprises 14 residues. The CDR3 DNA reads as TGCGCCAGCAGCGAGGGAGTGAACACCGGGGAGCTGTTTTTT. This encodes CASSEGVNTGELFF. Complete variable domain (other parts from reference TRBV5-1 and TRBJ2-2): KAGVTQTPRYLIKTRGQQVTLSCSPISGHRSVSWYQQTPGQGLQFLFEYFSETQRNKGNFPGRFSGRQFSNSRSEMNVSTLELGDSALYLCASSEGVNTGELFFGEGSRLTVL.

The chain is built from TRBV2 and TRBJ2-1, with 13 bases matching TRBD2. Germline CDR1 reads SNHLY; CDR2 reads FYNNEI. CDR3 length: 14 residues. The junction had 6 bases not matched to a gene; V was cut back by 7 bases and J by 9 bases. This CDR3 reads CASTRLAGGAEQFF. The CDR3 DNA follows: TGTGCCAGCACGCGACTAGCGGGGGGCGCTGAGCAGTTCTTC.

CDR3 sequence: CAIKVRQDANTGELFF. The CDR3 nucleotides read TGTGCCATCAAGGTCCGGCAGGACGCGAACACCGGGGAGCTGTTTTTT. The gene calls are TRBV10-3 and TRBJ2-2; D is uncertain. The CDR3 is 16 amino acids. Trimming took 7 bases from V and 0 from J, leaving 15 bases between them. Germline-derived CDR1 and CDR2 are ENHRY and SYGVKD.

The chain links TRBV7-2 to TRBJ2-7; D ambiguous. The CDR3 spans 12 residues. V was pared by 2 bases and J by 3 bases, with 5 bases between. The germline V gene has CDR1 SGHTA and CDR2 FQGNSA. CDR3 DNA sequence: TGTGCCAGCAGCTTACCTGGCTACGAGCAGTACTTC. Translation gives CASSLPGYEQYF.

This sequence joins TRBV14 and TRBJ1-1; 8 bases map to TRBD1. Germline CDR1 and CDR2: SGHDN and FVKESK. J was trimmed by 1 base and V by 4 bases; bases with no gene match: 2. The CDR3 is 14 amino acids. The CDR3 nucleotides are TGTGCCAGCAGCCGGACAGGGAAGAACACTGAAGCTTTCTTT. Protein: CASSRTGKNTEAFF.

The genes are TRBV28 and TRBJ2-4; D assignment may be TRBD1 or TRBD2 (7 bases each). Germline values: CDR1 MDHEN, CDR2 SYDVKM. V was shortened by 5 bases and J by 0 bases, with 11 bases between the two germline ends. The CDR3 covers 15 residues. The CDR3 protein is CASSPGGVAKNIQYF. The CDR3 DNA follows: TGTGCCAGCAGTCCAGGGGGGGTAGCCAAAAACATTCAGTACTTC.

J is TRBJ1-1 and V is TRBV7-3; D call uncertain. CDR3 size: 13 residues. The V and J ends lost 1 base and 7 bases respectively, with 10 bases between them. CDR1 SGHTA and CDR2 FQGTGA come from the germline V gene. CDR3 amino acids: CASSLNVGSEAFF. CDR3 DNA: TGTGCCAGCAGCTTAAATGTGGGTAGTGAAGCTTTCTTT.

The V and J genes are TRBV29-1 and TRBJ1-1, with TRBD1 matching 8 bases. The CDR3 length is 15 residues. V shed 4 bases, J shed 11 bases, and the junction held 18 bases outside the gene matches. Germline loops: CDR1 SQVTM, CDR2 ANQGSEA. CDR3 in amino acids: CSVGGQALQEGPAFF. The CDR3, as DNA: TGCAGCGTTGGGGGACAGGCCCTTCAGGAGGGACCCGCTTTCTTT.

This chain joins TRBV9 and TRBJ1-1; TRBD1 agrees at 7 bases. The CDR3 is 13 amino acids. The V segment lost 4 bases and the J segment 10 bases; nucleotides outside the gene matches: 10. The germline V gene has CDR1 SGDLS and CDR2 YYNGEE. The CDR3 is CASSYGTDSRAFF. The CDR3 DNA is TGTGCCAGCAGCTATGGGACAGACAGTCGAGCTTTCTTT.

This CDR3 is CSARVHSPLHF. CDR3 nucleotides: TGCAGTGCTAGAGTTCATTCACCCCTCCACTTT. The chain uses TRBV20-1 and TRBJ1-6; D unresolved. Trimming removed 1 base at V and 8 bases at J, with 3 bases between. The CDR3 is made up of 11 amino acids. Germline values: CDR1 DFQATT, CDR2 SNEGSKA (reference sequence).

This clone was found a few times. This chain connects TRBV10-1 to TRBJ1-1, with D unclear. This CDR3 contains 13 residues. The germline V gene encodes CDR1 WNHNN and CDR2 SYGVQD (reference sequence). Between the trimmed V and J ends, which lost 5 bases and 3 bases, there was a span of 10 bases. The CDR3 DNA reads TGCGCCAGCAGTACCTTCAGGTACACTGAAGCTTTCTTT. Translating it yields CASSTFRYTEAFF.

The CDR3 region is CASTLDENRARTEAFF. CDR3 bases: TGTGCCAGCACCCTTGATGAGAACAGGGCGAGGACTGAAGCTTTCTTT. This chain links TRBV5-6 with TRBJ1-1; TRBD1 is a possible D gene (6 bases). Trimming pared 6 bases from V and 5 bases from J, leaving 23 bases between. The germline V gene has CDR1 SGHDT and CDR2 YYEEEE. This CDR3 has 16 residues.

The gene calls are TRBV14 and TRBJ2-3; D perhaps matches TRBD1 (6 bases). Germline-derived CDR1 and CDR2 are SGHDN and FVKESK. The CDR3 covers 15 residues. V was clipped by 2 bases and J by 3 bases, with 12 bases between them. CDR3 DNA sequence: TGTGCCAGCAGCCAACAGGGGTTAAGGACAGATACGCAGTATTTT. This sequence encodes CASSQQGLRTDTQYF. Using reference TRBV14 and TRBJ2-3 for the parts outside the CDR3, the full variable domain is EAGVTQFPSHSVIEKGQTVTLRCDPISGHDNLYWYRRVMGKEIKFLLHFVKESKQDESGMPNNRFLAERTGGTYSTLKVQPAELEDSGVYFCASSQQGLRTDTQYFGPGTRLTVL.

The chain joins TRBV19 to TRBJ2-1, with TRBD2 matching 8 bases. The CDR3 runs 15 residues. The V segment lost 2 bases and the J segment 8 bases; nucleotides outside the gene matches: 8. Germline V CDR1 and CDR2: LNHDA, SQIVND (reference sequence). The DNA for the CDR3 is TGTGCCAGTAGTATATGGACCGGGACTAGTGATGAGCAGTTCTTC. This encodes CASSIWTGTSDEQFF.

On this clone itself: Other DNA sequences in the sample encode the same CDR3. The V call is TRBV27, the J call TRBJ1-2; TRBD1 is a possible D gene (5 bases). The CDR3 extends over 13 amino acids. CDR1 is MNHEY, CDR2 SMNVEV, per germline (reference sequence). V lost 2 bases to trimming and J lost 3 bases, with 7 bases between them. CDR3 loop: CASSLRGDYGYTF. In DNA form, the CDR3 reads TGTGCCAGCAGTTTACGGGGGGACTATGGCTACACCTTC.

The CDR3 reads CASSLAAGWDPEQYF. In DNA, the CDR3 is TGTGCCAGCAGCTTAGCCGCCGGTTGGGATCCCGAGCAGTACTTC. The chain recombines TRBV7-8 with TRBJ2-7; D is unresolved. Trimming cost V 0 bases and J 6 bases, with 15 bases left between them. Germline V gene data show CDR1 as SGHVS and CDR2 as FQNEAQ. The CDR3 length is 15 residues.

The chain has TRBV5-1 and TRBJ1-2; D possibly corresponds to TRBD1 (6 bases). In germline, CDR1 is SGHRS, CDR2 YFSETQ. The germline V and J ends were trimmed by 2 bases and 8 bases, with 10 bases remaining between them. The length of the CDR3 is 12 residues. In DNA form, the CDR3 reads TGCGCCAGCAGCTTAAACAGGGAGGGCTACACCTTC. As protein: CASSLNREGYTF.

The J gene is TRBJ2-2, the V gene TRBV29-1; D perhaps matches TRBD1 (6 bases). Germline V gene lookup returns CDR1 SQVTM and CDR2 ANQGSEA. V dropped 7 bases and J dropped 7 bases, with 10 bases sitting between them. The CDR3 has 11 residues. In nucleotides, the CDR3 is TGCAGCGCCGGACAGTTCGGGGAGCTGTTTTTT. This translates into CSAGQFGELFF.